Below are 5 T cell receptor beta chains sequenced from a single sample in a study of T cell repertoires in cytomegalovirus infection. TCRdb re-analysed the reads in MiXCR, keeping a single row per CDR3 protein. The table lists under 300,000 distinct CDR3 sequences, roughly an eighth of them singletons. The specimen was PBMCs. These receptors were taken from a human donor in good health (CMV status not recorded). Some clones in this sample may be carry-over from other donors' samples.

This clonotype was observed a handful of times. The genes are TRBV5-1 and TRBJ2-2; 9 bases line up with TRBD1. The CDR3 consists of 16 residues. Germline CDR1 is SGHRS and CDR2 is YFSETQ. The V and J ends lost 2 bases and 2 bases, in that order; junction bases with no gene match: 4. The CDR3 nucleotides read TGCGCCAGCAGCTTATTGACAGGGGGAAACACCGGGGAGCTGTTTTTT. As protein: CASSLLTGGNTGELFF.

In this sample, this clonotype turned up many times. V and J are TRBV6-1 and TRBJ2-7; 8 bases are shared with TRBD1. The CDR3 runs to 15 residues. V dropped 4 bases and J dropped 3; count of bases not matched to a gene: 8. Looked up from germline, CDR1 is MNHNS and CDR2 is SASEGT. CDR3 sequence (DNA): TGTGCCAGCAGTGCCGACAGGGGATTTGGCTACGAGCAGTACTTC. Translating gives CASSADRGFGYEQYF.

This clonotype appeared a few times. The chain recombines TRBV2 with TRBJ2-7; TRBD1 is a possible D gene (5 bases). V shed 4 bases and J shed 1 base, with 14 bases lying between them. CDR1 and CDR2 (germline): SNHLY, FYNNEI. The CDR3 runs to 15 residues. CDR3: CASSGLTVVSYEQYF. The CDR3 coding sequence is TGTGCCAGCAGTGGACTGACAGTCGTTTCCTACGAGCAGTACTTC.

This clonotype has at least ten counts. The chain joins TRBV12-3 or TRBV12-4 to TRBJ2-1; 11 bases line up with TRBD2. V lost 5 bases to trimming and J lost 4 bases; unmatched junction nucleotides: 4. The CDR3 consists of 15 residues. This chain's CDR3 is CASSTGTSGYNEQFF. CDR3 DNA sequence: TGTGCCAGCAGTACCGGGACTAGCGGATACAATGAGCAGTTCTTC.

The gene calls are TRBV2 and TRBJ2-1; possibly TRBD2 for D (6 bases). There are 15 residues in the CDR3. CDR1 is SNHLY and CDR2 is FYNNEI in the germline V gene. Trimming removed 7 bases at V and 2 bases at J, with 15 bases between. The CDR3 protein is CASIETGGAYNEQFF. As DNA, the CDR3 is TGTGCCAGCATAGAAACTGGCGGGGCCTACAATGAGCAGTTCTTC.